The 20 T cell receptor beta chains below were found in one sample sequenced in a study of T cell changes during pregnancy in multiple sclerosis (dated by TCRdb to about 2019). Library prep was done by the immunoSEQ multiplex PCR assay. TCRdb holds this immuneACCESS table with in-frame rearrangements only. Some clones are missing; in checked studies, unresolved V genes explain under half, and the rest has no known cause. The sample has about 40,000 clones on record, around nine tenths of them singletons. Of the sample, roughly 5% falls within the top ten clones. The sequencing used peripheral blood, collected in the first trimester of pregnancy. The receptors derive from a female donor in good health, enrolled as a control in a pregnancy study.

This rearrangement joins TRBV2 to TRBJ1-5, with no clear D. The V gene lost 2 bases and the J gene lost 0 bases, with 2 bases spanning the gap. The germline V gene has CDR1 SNHLY and CDR2 FYNNEI. The CDR3 is 13 residues long. The CDR3 is CASSEYSNQPQHF. Written as DNA, the CDR3 is TGTGCCAGCAGTGAATATAGCAATCAGCCCCAGCATTTT.

The chain uses TRBV12-5 and TRBJ2-1; TRBD2 might be the D (6 bases). V lost 3 bases and J 4 bases, leaving 19 bases between the germline ends. The CDR3 has 17 amino acids. The germline V gene has CDR1 LGHNT and CDR2 FRNRAP. The CDR3 region has the DNA TGTGCTAGTGGTTTCTCCGTCGGGCGGGAACGGTACAATGAGCAGTTCTTC. Translation: CASGFSVGRERYNEQFF.

This clone appeared a single time. This sequence joins TRBV6-5 and TRBJ2-1; 7 nucleotides agree with TRBD1. This CDR3 comprises 15 residues. Germline CDR1 and CDR2: MNHEY and SVGAGI. V shed 6 bases and J 3 bases; nucleotides not matched to a gene: 8. CDR3 region: CASRIQGQLYNEQFF. The CDR3, as DNA: TGTGCCAGCAGGATACAGGGACAGCTCTACAATGAGCAGTTCTTC.

V is TRBV19 and J is TRBJ1-1; 8 nucleotides agree with TRBD1. The length of the CDR3 is 16 residues. CDR1 and CDR2 from the germline V gene are LNHDA and SQIVND (reference sequence). Trimming removed 1 base from V and 1 base from J; junction bases left unmatched: 5. The CDR3 loop is CASSIARGTGNTEAFF. The CDR3 DNA reads TGTGCCAGTAGTATAGCTCGGGGGACAGGGAACACTGAAGCTTTCTTT.

This clone was counted only a few times. This chain's CDR3 is CASSVAGVDTEAFF. As DNA, the CDR3 is TGTGCCAGCAGCGTAGCGGGGGTGGACACTGAAGCTTTCTTT. The chain carries TRBV9 and TRBJ1-1, with D perhaps matching TRBD1 (5 bases). V lost 0 bases and J lost 3, with 9 bases in between. The CDR3 loop spans 14 amino acids. The germline gives CDR1 SGDLS, CDR2 YYNGEE.

The chain links TRBV10-3 to TRBJ2-7, with TRBD1 matching over 7 bases. The V gene's germline CDR1 is ENHRY and CDR2 SYGVKD. The CDR3 has 17 amino acids. Germline trimming cut 2 bases from V and 6 bases from J; bases unmatched to any gene: 16. CDR3 nucleotides: TGTGCCATCAGTGAGCCTTCACAGGGGCGCTTATTCGTCGAGCAGTACTTC. It translates to CAISEPSQGRLFVEQYF.

This sequence joins TRBV19 and TRBJ2-2; maybe TRBD2 (7 bases). The germline V gene has CDR1 LNHDA and CDR2 SQIVND (reference sequence). The CDR3 is 14 amino acids. CDR3 in amino acids: CGSQGRGDTGELFF. CDR3 nucleotide sequence: TGTGGAAGTCAGGGGAGGGGGGACACCGGGGAGCTGTTTTTT.

The CDR3 DNA sequence: TGTGCCAGCAGCGTGGGCACAGGGGACCGGACTGAAGCTTTCTTT. Its translation is CASSVGTGDRTEAFF. V and J are TRBV9 and TRBJ1-1; 7 nucleotides align to TRBD1. V shed 2 bases and J 5 bases; nucleotides not matched to a gene: 9. CDR3 length: 15 residues. The germline CDR1 and CDR2 sequences are SGDLS and YYNGEE.

This sequence joins TRBV5-5 and TRBJ1-6; 7 bases are shared with TRBD1. The CDR3 runs to 15 residues. Germline CDR1 is SGHKS and CDR2 is YYEKEE (reference sequence). The trim removed 2 bases at V and 5 bases at J, leaving 4 bases unmatched. The CDR3 DNA sequence: TGTGCCAGCAGCTTTTTGCAGGGGGATAATTCACCCCTCCACTTT. Amino acids: CASSFLQGDNSPLHF.

The chain employs TRBV15 and TRBJ1-4; D is ambiguous. This CDR3 has 16 amino acids. V dropped 3 bases and J dropped 2 bases, with 13 bases sitting between them. Germline V lookup: CDR1 LNHNV, CDR2 YYDKDF (reference sequence). The CDR3, as DNA: TGTGCCACCAGCAGGATCGTATACAAGACTAATGAAAAACTGTTTTTT. It yields the protein CATSRIVYKTNEKLFF.

The rearrangement joins TRBV10-1 to TRBJ2-3; 10 nucleotides line up with TRBD2. V was pared by 0 bases and J by 6 bases, with 6 bases of the junction left unmatched. Germline CDR1 is WNHNN and CDR2 is SYGVQD (reference sequence). CDR3 size: 16 residues. This CDR3 is CASSESSGRAYDTQYF. The CDR3, as DNA: TGCGCCAGCAGTGAGTCCAGCGGGAGGGCCTACGATACGCAGTATTTT.

This chain links TRBV7-3 with TRBJ2-3, with D perhaps matching TRBD2 (5 bases). Germline-derived CDR1 and CDR2 are SGHTA and FQGTGA. This CDR3 comprises 13 residues. The V and J ends lost 6 bases and 9 bases respectively, with 16 bases between them. The CDR3 sequence: CASSQTAPGTQYF. The DNA of the CDR3 is TGTGCCAGCAGTCAAACGGCCCCGGGGACGCAGTATTTT.

The chain recombines TRBV11-2 with TRBJ2-3; possible D gene TRBD2, 5 bases. The CDR3 contains 15 residues. From germline, CDR1 is SGHAT and CDR2 FQNNGV. The V end was cut by 1 base, the J end by 10 bases, with 18 bases between. CDR3 in amino acids: CASSLASVDLASQYF. CDR3 coding DNA: TGTGCCAGCAGCTTAGCCTCCGTGGACTTGGCGTCGCAGTATTTT.

The chain combines TRBV27 with TRBJ2-3; D is possibly TRBD1 (6 bases). The V gene lost 5 bases and the J gene lost 7 bases, with 13 bases spanning the gap. This CDR3 contains 13 residues. Germline values: CDR1 MNHEY, CDR2 SMNVEV (reference sequence). DNA of the CDR3: TGTGCCAGCAGTCTACAGGGTAGGAATACGCAGTATTTT. It is translated as CASSLQGRNTQYF.

V is TRBV15 and J is TRBJ1-5; the D gene is possibly TRBD1 (5 bases). CDR1 LNHNV and CDR2 YYDKDF come from the germline V gene (reference sequence). V shed 0 bases and J shed 0 bases, with 6 bases lying between them. The CDR3 extends over 15 amino acids. The CDR3 sequence: CATSRDQGSNQPQHF. The CDR3 DNA is TGTGCCACCAGCAGAGATCAGGGTAGCAATCAGCCCCAGCATTTT.

V is TRBV9 and J is TRBJ2-1; TRBD1 matches 11 bases. V lost 4 bases to trimming and J lost 6 bases; unmatched junction nucleotides: 18. Germline V lookup: CDR1 SGDLS, CDR2 YYNGEE. The CDR3 sequence is 19 residues long. CDR3 region: CASSLFGQGARYLFNEQFF. Here the CDR3 DNA reads TGTGCCAGCAGCTTATTTGGACAGGGGGCGCGCTATTTATTCAATGAGCAGTTCTTC.

This chain connects TRBV6-1 to TRBJ2-2; a possible D gene is TRBD2 (5 bases). V was trimmed by 5 bases and J by 5 bases, leaving 9 bases between them. This CDR3 has 13 amino acids. Germline-derived CDR1 and CDR2 are MNHNS and SASEGT. CDR3: CASSPGLTGELFF. The CDR3 region has the DNA TGTGCCAGCAGTCCTGGACTTACCGGGGAGCTGTTTTTT.

The chain employs TRBV7-3 and TRBJ2-3; TRBD2 agrees at 11 bases. Unmatched junction bases numbered 7, after V lost 1 base and J lost 4 bases. The germline V gene has CDR1 SGHTA and CDR2 FQGTGA. The CDR3 covers 17 residues. The CDR3 region is CASSLNSGGARSDTQYF. As DNA, the CDR3 is TGTGCCAGCAGCTTAAATAGCGGGGGGGCCAGGTCAGATACGCAGTATTTT.

The V gene is TRBV11-2, the J gene TRBJ2-7, with 9 bases fitting TRBD2. The CDR3 runs 14 residues. The J segment lost 4 bases and the V segment lost 4 bases, leaving 5 bases of the junction unmatched. Looked up from germline, CDR1 is SGHAT and CDR2 is FQNNGV. The CDR3 nucleotides read TGTGCCAGCAGCTCGCTAGCGGGAAAGTACGAGCAGTACTTC. Its translation: CASSSLAGKYEQYF. Supplemented by reference TRBV11-2 and TRBJ2-7, the full variable domain reads EAGVAQSPRYKIIEKRQSVAFWCNPISGHATLYWYQQILGQGPKLLIQFQNNGVVDDSQLPKDRFSAERLKGVDSTLKIQPAKLEDSAVYLCASSSLAGKYEQYFGPGTRLTVT.

The chain has TRBV27 and TRBJ1-2; 8 nucleotides agree with TRBD1. V shed 6 bases, J shed 0 bases, and the junction held 12 bases outside the gene matches. This CDR3 contains 17 residues. Germline V CDR1 and CDR2: MNHEY, SMNVEV (reference sequence). CDR3 in amino acids: CASSPTAGGRPNYGYTF. The CDR3 bases are TGTGCCAGCAGCCCGACGGCAGGGGGCCGACCTAACTATGGCTACACCTTC.